These T cell receptor beta chains were read from a single sample in a study of ipilimumab plus nivolumab after autologous stem cell transplantation. The data were produced by immunoSEQ multiplex PCR, yet TCRdb's version contains in-frame clones alone and is incomplete. The sample yields about 15,000 clones, 60% to 75% seen once. Sequencing used PBMCs, obtained in a trial of ipilimumab plus nivolumab as post-transplant consolidation. These receptors were collected from a male donor with primary mediastinal lymphoma. Each CDR3 is given with its conserved first and last residue. D genes are given only for firm matches. Where a row states a size, it is once, few, many or the class of an expanded clone; other rows omit it.

V gene	J gene	clone size	D gene	CDR3 protein	CDR3 DNA
TRBV5-1	TRBJ1-2	.	.	CASSLVGGSGYTF	TGCGCCAGCAGCTTGGTGGGGGGAAGCGGCTACACCTTC
TRBV5-1	TRBJ1-2	.	.	CASSLRQEHGYTF	TGCGCCAGCAGCTTGAGGCAGGAACATGGCTACACCTTC
TRBV27	TRBJ2-7	.	.	CASSFRPLGPSYEQYF	TGTGCCAGCAGTTTCCGTCCCTTGGGACCGTCCTACGAGCAGTACTTC
TRBV2	TRBJ2-7	once	TRBD1	CASSTDRGDYEQYF	TGTGCCAGCAGCACGGACAGGGGTGACTACGAGCAGTACTTC
TRBV7-3	TRBJ2-3	.	TRBD2	CASSFSGGPQDTQYF	TGTGCCAGCAGCTTTTCGGGAGGGCCTCAAGATACGCAGTATTTT
TRBV7-9	TRBJ2-1	.	TRBD2	CASSWGTSTTGEQFF	TGTGCCAGCAGCTGGGGGACTAGCACAACGGGTGAGCAGTTCTTC
TRBV6-5	TRBJ2-7	.	.	CASRAGPDDRYEQYF	TGTGCCAGCAGGGCAGGCCCGGACGACCGCTACGAGCAGTACTTC
TRBV18	TRBJ1-5	.	TRBD1	CASSPGQNNQPQHF	TGTGCCAGCTCACCGGGACAGAACAATCAGCCCCAGCATTTT
TRBV2	TRBJ1-4	.	.	CASSLRRTSNEKLFF	TGTGCCAGCAGTTTACGGCGGACTTCTAATGAAAAACTGTTTTTT
TRBV2	TRBJ2-7	.	TRBD2	CASSPGTSGSENEQYF	TGTGCCAGCAGTCCCGGGACTAGCGGGAGTGAGAACGAGCAGTACTTC
TRBV6-5	TRBJ2-7	.	.	CASTTTLSYEQYF	TGTGCCAGCACTACAACACTCTCCTACGAGCAGTACTTC
TRBV7-9	TRBJ1-5	.	.	CASSSTGSAGSQPQHF	TGTGCCAGCAGCTCCACCGGCTCGGCGGGTAGTCAGCCCCAGCATTTT
TRBV2	TRBJ2-3	.	TRBD2	CASSGGAGPSTDTQYF	TGTGCCAGCAGTGGGGGAGCGGGGCCTAGCACAGATACGCAGTATTTT
TRBV6-5	TRBJ2-7	.	.	CASRKPWAIDDEQYF	TGTGCCAGCAGGAAACCCTGGGCCATTGATGACGAGCAGTACTTC
TRBV5-1	TRBJ2-2	few	TRBD1	CASSWYRGQAGELFF	TGCGCCAGCAGCTGGTACAGGGGGCAGGCCGGGGAGCTGTTTTTT
TRBV2	TRBJ2-5	.	.	CASSEPSFGTQYF	TGTGCCAGCAGTGAACCGTCATTTGGGACCCAGTACTTC
TRBV7-3	TRBJ2-1	.	TRBD2	CASSSGTRNEQFF	TGTGCCAGCAGCTCCGGGACTAGGAATGAGCAGTTCTTC
TRBV4-1	TRBJ2-5	.	.	CASSAWRGETQYF	TGCGCCAGCAGCGCCTGGCGCGGGGAGACCCAGTACTTC
TRBV5-1	TRBJ2-3	few	TRBD1	CASSLAGTGAADTQYF	TGCGCCAGCAGCTTGGCCGGGACAGGGGCAGCAGATACGCAGTATTTT
TRBV4-2	TRBJ1-2	once	.	CASSQETGYGYTF	TGTGCCAGCAGCCAAGAGACGGGATATGGCTACACCTTC
TRBV2	TRBJ1-5	few	.	CASSMDRSSNQPQHF	TGTGCCAGCAGTATGGACAGATCTAGCAATCAGCCCCAGCATTTT
TRBV6-1	TRBJ1-1	.	.	CASTIHRATEAFF	TGTGCCAGCACCATACACCGCGCCACTGAAGCTTTCTTT
TRBV5-1	TRBJ2-2	medium-sized	.	CASSQQGYTGELFF	TGCGCCAGCAGCCAACAGGGTTACACCGGGGAGCTGTTTTTT
TRBV6-1	TRBJ2-3	.	TRBD1	CASSPGTGVTDTQYF	TGTGCCAGCAGTCCCGGGACAGGGGTGACAGATACGCAGTATTTT
TRBV7-9	TRBJ2-5	.	.	CASSLGAGERETQYF	TGTGCCAGCAGCTTAGGGGCAGGGGAGAGGGAGACCCAGTACTTC
TRBV28	TRBJ2-7	once	.	CASSFVATYEQYF	TGTGCCAGCAGTTTTGTTGCCACCTACGAGCAGTACTTC
TRBV27	TRBJ1-2	.	.	CASRNSFNYGYTF	TGTGCCAGCAGGAATAGTTTTAACTATGGCTACACCTTC
TRBV6-6	TRBJ2-2	.	.	CASTTKGNTGELFF	TGTGCCAGCACCACGAAAGGGAACACCGGGGAGCTGTTTTTT
TRBV6-1	TRBJ1-5	.	.	CASSAQGGWSNQPQHF	TGTGCCAGCAGTGCTCAGGGAGGATGGAGCAATCAGCCCCAGCATTTT
TRBV28	TRBJ2-5	.	TRBD1	CASWDRGRETQYF	TGTGCCAGCTGGGACAGGGGGAGAGAGACCCAGTACTTC
TRBV29-1	TRBJ2-5	.	.	CSVDPRDRKETQYF	TGCAGCGTTGATCCCAGGGACCGGAAAGAGACCCAGTACTTC
TRBV27	TRBJ2-5	few	.	CASSSIITGEAQETQYF	TGTGCCAGCAGTTCGATTATTACAGGGGAGGCGCAAGAGACCCAGTACTTC
TRBV5-1	TRBJ1-3	once	TRBD1	CASSSGGSGNTIYF	TGCGCCAGCAGCTCAGGGGGTTCTGGAAACACCATATATTTT
TRBV7-2	TRBJ2-6	.	.	CASSLQGPGANVLTF	TGTGCCAGCAGCTTACAGGGCCCTGGGGCCAACGTCCTGACTTTC
TRBV5-6	TRBJ2-2	few	TRBD1	CASSLAFRGRSTGELFF	TGTGCCAGCAGCTTGGCCTTCAGGGGGCGATCGACCGGGGAGCTGTTTTTT
TRBV6-1	TRBJ1-5	.	.	CASRGGGHNQPQHF	TGTGCCAGCAGGGGGGGTGGTCACAATCAGCCCCAGCATTTT
TRBV10-1	TRBJ2-1	.	.	CASSEGFNNEQFF	TGCGCCAGCAGTGAGGGCTTTAACAATGAGCAGTTCTTC
TRBV9	TRBJ2-2	.	TRBD2	CASGRSSGRNTGELFF	TGTGCCAGCGGACGTAGTAGCGGGAGGAACACCGGGGAGCTGTTTTTT
TRBV28	TRBJ1-2	.	.	CASSFGGSGYTF	TGTGCCAGCAGTTTCGGAGGTAGTGGCTACACCTTC
TRBV5-6	TRBJ1-5	.	.	CASSLDGAFSNQPQHF	TGTGCCAGCAGCTTGGACGGGGCTTTTAGCAATCAGCCCCAGCATTTT
TRBV18	TRBJ2-7	.	.	CASSPPFGGGRIEQYF	TGTGCCAGCTCACCACCCTTCGGCGGGGGCCGGATCGAGCAGTACTTC
TRBV29-1	TRBJ2-5	.	.	CSALDILTETQYF	TGCAGCGCCTTGGACATCCTCACCGAGACCCAGTACTTC
TRBV4-1	TRBJ2-7	.	TRBD1	CASSQDLQGASYEQYF	TGCGCCAGCAGCCAAGATTTGCAGGGGGCCTCCTACGAGCAGTACTTC
TRBV14	TRBJ1-6	few	.	CASSSDGLYNSPLHF	TGTGCCAGCAGCTCCGACGGACTCTATAATTCACCCCTCCACTTT
TRBV7-8	TRBJ2-5	.	TRBD1	CASSFLDRGGTQYF	TGTGCCAGCAGCTTTCTCGACAGGGGAGGGACCCAGTACTTC
TRBV5-4	TRBJ2-1	.	TRBD2	CASSLAWQGLAGDNEQFF	TGTGCCAGCAGCTTGGCCTGGCAGGGACTAGCGGGGGACAATGAGCAGTTCTTC
TRBV19	TRBJ2-1	few	TRBD2	CASRGTSGYSYNEQFF	TGTGCCAGTAGGGGGACTAGCGGTTACTCCTACAATGAGCAGTTCTTC
TRBV7-9	TRBJ1-2	.	TRBD1	CASSLAEGAFPF	TGTGCCAGCAGCTTAGCGGAGGGGGCCTTTCCTTTC
TRBV13	TRBJ2-7	few	.	CASSPRILPGGEQYF	TGTGCCAGCAGCCCCCGCATACTCCCCGGCGGAGAGCAGTACTTC
TRBV28	TRBJ2-3	.	.	CASSPGSTDTQYF	TGTGCCAGCAGTCCGGGGAGTACAGATACGCAGTATTTT
TRBV18	TRBJ2-2	.	.	CASSQWGLTGELFF	TGTGCCAGCTCCCAATGGGGGCTAACCGGGGAGCTGTTTTTT
TRBV5-8	TRBJ2-6	once	.	CASSLESGLRVLTF	TGTGCCAGCAGCTTGGAGTCCGGTTTACGAGTCCTGACTTTC
TRBV7-9	TRBJ2-1	.	.	CASSYGTGNEQFF	TGTGCCAGCAGTTACGGGACTGGCAATGAGCAGTTCTTC
TRBV6-6	TRBJ2-7	.	TRBD1	CASSPTGQASYEQYF	TGTGCCAGCAGTCCCACGGGACAGGCCTCCTACGAGCAGTACTTC
TRBV6-4	TRBJ2-1	.	.	CASQTRIYNEQFF	TGTGCCAGCCAGACAAGGATTTACAATGAGCAGTTCTTC
TRBV19	TRBJ1-2	.	.	CASSMNRVGYTF	TGTGCCAGTAGTATGAACAGGGTGGGCTACACCTTC